Listed below are T cell receptor beta chains from one sample, sequenced in a study of blood T cell repertoires in COVID-19. Data came from immunoSEQ multiplex PCR; TCRdb stores just in-frame clones and leaves some out. The sample includes about 180,000 clones, around 85% of them seen just once. Material for sequencing was PBMCs or T cells enriched from blood (not recorded which). Receptor source: a man aged 35 to 55 who had recovered from COVID-19. Both conserved end residues are trimmed from each CDR3. Each record gives: J gene, V gene, clone size, CDR3 protein. For some rows the clone size is stated as once, few or many, or as a class when expanded; others skip it.

j_gene: TRBJ1-4; v_gene: TRBV30; abundance: NA; CDR3aa: AWSVGQGAEKLF
j_gene: TRBJ1-2; v_gene: TRBV3-1/TRBV3-2; abundance: NA; CDR3aa: ASSHAAAFNYGYT
j_gene: TRBJ1-6; v_gene: TRBV4-2; abundance: NA; CDR3aa: ASSQTRGGFNSPLH
j_gene: TRBJ1-1; v_gene: TRBV28; abundance: once; CDR3aa: ASSLPLPGGTEAF
j_gene: TRBJ2-2; v_gene: TRBV2; abundance: NA; CDR3aa: ASATGDSTGELF
j_gene: TRBJ1-4; v_gene: TRBV2; abundance: NA; CDR3aa: ASSESDRDGEKLF
j_gene: TRBJ2-2; v_gene: TRBV7-6; abundance: NA; CDR3aa: ASSLEAGVAGELF
j_gene: TRBJ1-1; v_gene: TRBV7-8; abundance: NA; CDR3aa: ASSGALNTEAF
j_gene: TRBJ1-5; v_gene: TRBV7-9; abundance: once; CDR3aa: ASSSYRGPKNQPQH
j_gene: TRBJ1-1; v_gene: TRBV28; abundance: NA; CDR3aa: ASSLLDRGGEAF
j_gene: TRBJ1-1; v_gene: TRBV2; abundance: NA; CDR3aa: ARRDTVVNTEAF
j_gene: TRBJ1-2; v_gene: TRBV7-9; abundance: NA; CDR3aa: ASSSNGQNYGYT
j_gene: TRBJ1-3; v_gene: TRBV19; abundance: NA; CDR3aa: ASPTPLQHSGNTIY
j_gene: TRBJ2-7; v_gene: TRBV7-8; abundance: NA; CDR3aa: ASSSRRAGTGSLGEQY
j_gene: TRBJ2-5; v_gene: TRBV9; abundance: NA; CDR3aa: ASSVASETQY
j_gene: TRBJ1-2; v_gene: TRBV30; abundance: NA; CDR3aa: AWSVRVHGYGYT
j_gene: TRBJ2-2; v_gene: TRBV7-6; abundance: NA; CDR3aa: ASSSPGIGVGGGTGELF
j_gene: TRBJ1-1; v_gene: TRBV5-1; abundance: once; CDR3aa: ASSYGRGRGNTEAF
j_gene: TRBJ2-7; v_gene: TRBV6-5; abundance: few; CDR3aa: ASKRDSYEQY
j_gene: TRBJ2-5; v_gene: TRBV5-3; abundance: NA; CDR3aa: ARSLPSGDRETQY
j_gene: TRBJ1-1; v_gene: TRBV6-5; abundance: few; CDR3aa: ASSTQGNTEAF
j_gene: TRBJ2-1; v_gene: TRBV6-5; abundance: NA; CDR3aa: ASSSPPRADEQF
j_gene: TRBJ1-2; v_gene: TRBV28; abundance: once; CDR3aa: ASSLTQGLYGYT
j_gene: TRBJ2-3; v_gene: TRBV11-2; abundance: NA; CDR3aa: ASSWTSGGQQDTQY
j_gene: TRBJ2-2; v_gene: TRBV12-3/TRBV12-4; abundance: NA; CDR3aa: ASRPDSPGELF
j_gene: TRBJ2-5; v_gene: TRBV3-1/TRBV3-2; abundance: NA; CDR3aa: ASSQVSGGKETQY
j_gene: TRBJ1-4; v_gene: TRBV5-4; abundance: NA; CDR3aa: ASSSRGNEKLF
j_gene: TRBJ2-7; v_gene: TRBV15; abundance: NA; CDR3aa: ATRDLRRDSYEQY
j_gene: TRBJ2-2; v_gene: TRBV11-1; abundance: NA; CDR3aa: ASSFGLANTGELF
j_gene: TRBJ2-7; v_gene: TRBV10-1; abundance: NA; CDR3aa: ASSAGLMGDNEQY
j_gene: TRBJ2-7; v_gene: TRBV5-5; abundance: NA; CDR3aa: ASSPDQGRLSYEQY
j_gene: TRBJ1-1; v_gene: TRBV3-1/TRBV3-2; abundance: NA; CDR3aa: ATQGPAVEAF
j_gene: TRBJ2-1; v_gene: TRBV14; abundance: NA; CDR3aa: ASSQDRNEQF
j_gene: TRBJ1-2; v_gene: TRBV5-1; abundance: once; CDR3aa: ASSQDRALYGYT
j_gene: TRBJ2-1; v_gene: TRBV7-2; abundance: once; CDR3aa: ASQSRGGAGYNEQF
j_gene: TRBJ1-5; v_gene: TRBV6-9; abundance: NA; CDR3aa: ASSFQGQGRDQPQH
j_gene: TRBJ2-3; v_gene: TRBV6-4; abundance: NA; CDR3aa: ASSDGGAEDTQY
j_gene: TRBJ1-5; v_gene: TRBV4-1; abundance: NA; CDR3aa: ASSQEGDAPNQPQH
j_gene: TRBJ1-1; v_gene: TRBV2; abundance: NA; CDR3aa: ASKYGHLNTEAF
j_gene: TRBJ2-5; v_gene: TRBV9; abundance: few; CDR3aa: ASSLTGTSKETQY
j_gene: TRBJ1-1; v_gene: TRBV9; abundance: NA; CDR3aa: ASSVLGEGSTEAF
j_gene: TRBJ2-4; v_gene: TRBV5-1; abundance: NA; CDR3aa: ASSPSSAGVGSKNIQY
j_gene: TRBJ1-1; v_gene: TRBV5-1; abundance: NA; CDR3aa: ASSPQVDTEAF
j_gene: TRBJ1-3; v_gene: TRBV7-2; abundance: NA; CDR3aa: ASSFQGASGNTIY
j_gene: TRBJ2-1; v_gene: TRBV18; abundance: NA; CDR3aa: ASSPPVVAGNSNEQF
j_gene: TRBJ1-5; v_gene: TRBV4-1; abundance: NA; CDR3aa: ASSPDRTGALQPQH
j_gene: TRBJ1-6; v_gene: TRBV28; abundance: NA; CDR3aa: ASRGQGLDSYNSPLH
j_gene: TRBJ1-1; v_gene: TRBV3-1/TRBV3-2; abundance: NA; CDR3aa: ASSQTLTGGYTEAF
j_gene: TRBJ1-4; v_gene: TRBV12-5; abundance: NA; CDR3aa: ASGPVGATNEKLF
j_gene: TRBJ1-1; v_gene: TRBV30; abundance: NA; CDR3aa: AWSPGGWVTEAF
j_gene: TRBJ1-2; v_gene: TRBV9; abundance: few; CDR3aa: ASSELGGNGYT
j_gene: TRBJ2-1; v_gene: TRBV18; abundance: NA; CDR3aa: ASSPDILAGGPDNEQF